The 30 T cell receptor beta chains given below trace back to one sample, sequenced in a study of radiotherapy plus CTLA-4 blockade in lung cancer. TCRdb keeps only in-frame clones here, not all; method: immunoSEQ multiplex PCR. Here the sample spans tens of thousands of clones, about 88% being singletons. This sample comprised peripheral blood, obtained from a patient treated with radiotherapy plus ipilimumab. The receptors shown here come from a human donor with non-small cell lung cancer that progressed on radiotherapy plus ipilimumab.

V is TRBV6-1 and J is TRBJ1-4; perhaps TRBD1 as D (5 bases). Germline V CDR1 and CDR2: MNHNS, SASEGT. Deletions cut 6 bases from V and 8 bases from J, with 16 bases between. The CDR3 has 14 residues. DNA of the CDR3: TGTGCCAGCAGACCCCTTGGCAGGGACGAAAAACTGTTTTTT. It is translated as CASRPLGRDEKLFF.

CDR3 in amino acids: CASSYGPTYAQGTQYF. The CDR3 DNA reads TGTGCCAGCAGTTACGGGCCAACATACGCTCAGGGGACCCAGTACTTC. The chain combines TRBV6-6 with TRBJ2-5; possibly TRBD1 for D (5 bases). From germline, CDR1 is MNHNY and CDR2 SVGAGI (reference sequence). The CDR3 sequence is 16 residues long. The ends were cut back, 2 bases at V and 7 bases at J, with 20 bases in the middle.

V gene TRBV20-1 combines with J gene TRBJ1-2; D is unclear. The CDR3 length is 11 residues. Between the trimmed V and J ends, which lost 6 bases and 8 bases, there was a span of 13 bases. The germline CDR1 and CDR2 sequences are DFQATT and SNEGSKA (reference sequence). The CDR3 sequence: CSATDAFGYTF. DNA of the CDR3: TGCAGTGCCACAGATGCCTTCGGCTACACCTTC.

In its sample, this clone was seen once. The chain joins TRBV29-1 to TRBJ1-1; D might be TRBD1 (6 bases). V lost 1 base and J 6 bases, leaving 12 bases between the germline ends. Looked up from germline, CDR1 is SQVTM and CDR2 is ANQGSEA. The CDR3 length is 13 residues. CDR3 loop: CSVEVLGGPEAFF. The CDR3 DNA reads as TGCAGCGTTGAAGTTTTAGGGGGGCCTGAAGCTTTCTTT.

This chain connects TRBV11-2 to TRBJ2-2; a possible D gene is TRBD1 (6 bases). CDR1 SGHAT and CDR2 FQNNGV come from the germline V gene. This CDR3 is built from 16 residues. V was trimmed by 5 bases and J by 4 bases, leaving 17 bases between them. The CDR3 DNA reads as TGTGCCAGCAGCCAAGAGGGGGTAGCGTCCACCGGGGAGCTGTTTTTT. Residues: CASSQEGVASTGELFF.

The J gene is TRBJ2-1, the V gene TRBV19; D possibly corresponds to TRBD2 (5 bases). V was pared by 5 bases and J by 5 bases, with 10 bases between. The CDR3 contains 13 residues. Germline V gene data show CDR1 as LNHDA and CDR2 as SQIVND (reference sequence). The CDR3 reads CASSYREDNEQFF. The CDR3 region has the DNA TGTGCCAGTAGTTACCGGGAAGACAATGAGCAGTTCTTC.

This clone appeared once. The chain links TRBV5-1 to TRBJ2-1; 9 nucleotides align to TRBD1. The CDR3 runs 15 residues. Germline assignment: CDR1 SGHRS and CDR2 YFSETQ. With 5 bases clipped from V and 1 base from J, the junction kept 4 bases outside the gene matches. CDR3 sequence reads: CASRSGTGSYNEQFF. In DNA form, the CDR3 reads TGCGCCAGCAGATCCGGGACAGGGTCCTACAATGAGCAGTTCTTC.

The V call is TRBV6-5, the J call TRBJ2-1; TRBD2 might be the D (6 bases). The CDR3 covers 14 residues. V lost 5 bases to trimming and J lost 1 base, with 9 bases between them. CDR1 is MNHEY and CDR2 is SVGAGI in the germline V gene. The CDR3 loop is CASSNGGSYNEQFF. CDR3 DNA sequence: TGTGCCAGCAGTAACGGGGGATCCTACAATGAGCAGTTCTTC.

The rearrangement links TRBV5-1 to TRBJ2-3, with 9 bases lining up with TRBD2. This CDR3 region has 15 residues. Per the germline V gene, CDR1 is SGHRS and CDR2 is YFSETQ. With 0 bases clipped from V and 4 bases from J, the junction kept 3 bases outside the gene matches. The CDR3 DNA reads TGCGCCAGCAGCTTGGCTAGCGGGGTCGCAGATACGCAGTATTTT. It specifies CASSLASGVADTQYF.

The chain couples TRBV12-5 to TRBJ1-5; perhaps TRBD1 as D (6 bases). The germline V gene encodes CDR1 LGHNT and CDR2 FRNRAP. This CDR3 comprises 14 residues. Trimming left V 4 bases short and J 6 bases short, with 13 bases between. The CDR3 protein is CASGSGQSGQPQHF. The CDR3 region has the DNA TGTGCTAGTGGTTCCGGACAGAGCGGTCAGCCCCAGCATTTT.

The chain uses TRBV2 and TRBJ2-7, with TRBD2 identical over 9 bases. Looked up from germline, CDR1 is SNHLY and CDR2 is FYNNEI. This CDR3 contains 15 residues. With V trimmed by 3 bases and J by 6 bases, 9 bases remained unmatched. The CDR3 loop is CASSEGGRAGGEQYF. The CDR3 nucleotides read TGTGCCAGCAGTGAGGGCGGGAGAGCGGGGGGCGAGCAGTACTTC. Full variable domain (missing parts from reference TRBV2 and TRBJ2-7): EPEVTQTPSHQVTQMGQEVILRCVPISNHLYFYWYRQILGQKVEFLVSFYNNEISEKSEIFDDQFSVERPDGSNFTLKIRSTKLEDSAMYFCASSEGGRAGGEQYFGPGTRLTVT.

DNA for the CDR3: TGTGCCAGCTCACCCTTGGACGGACTCACCTTC. Protein product: CASSPLDGLTF. The V call is TRBV18, the J call TRBJ1-2, with no clear D. From germline, CDR1 is KGHSH and CDR2 LQKENI. Trimming pared 3 bases from V and 13 bases from J, leaving 12 bases between. This CDR3 has 11 amino acids.

The CDR3 sequence is CASSPIPRYEQYF. CDR3 DNA: TGTGCCAGCTCACCAATCCCGAGGTACGAGCAGTACTTC. The genes are TRBV18 and TRBJ2-7; no reliable D call. V was clipped by 2 bases and J by 4 bases, with 9 bases between them. The CDR3 spans 13 residues. In germline, CDR1 is KGHSH, CDR2 LQKENI. The full variable domain, in which reference TRBV18 and TRBJ2-7 provide the parts outside the CDR3, is NAGVMQNPRHLVRRRGQEARLRCSPMKGHSHVYWYRQLPEEGLKFMVYLQKENIIDESGMPKERFSAEFPKEGPSILRIQQVVRGDSAAYFCASSPIPRYEQYFGPGTRLTVT.

The V call is TRBV6-6, the J call TRBJ1-1; D ambiguous. V was cut by 6 bases and J by 1 base, with 15 bases left in between. The germline CDR1 and CDR2 sequences are MNHNY and SVGAGI (reference sequence). The CDR3 loop spans 15 amino acids. CDR3 in DNA: TGTGCCAGCAGCCCCCTTTTGGGCAGGAACACTGAAGCTTTCTTT. Its translation: CASSPLLGRNTEAFF.

V usage is TRBV6-5 and J usage is TRBJ2-1; 14 positions match TRBD2. V gave up 6 bases and J gave up 9 bases; unmatched junction bases: 7. The length of the CDR3 is 15 residues. The germline gives CDR1 MNHEY, CDR2 SVGAGI. CDR3 amino acids: CASRRTSGGWGEQFF. The DNA of the CDR3 is TGTGCCAGCAGGAGGACTAGCGGGGGGTGGGGTGAGCAGTTCTTC.

The genes are TRBV7-9 and TRBJ2-7; possibly TRBD2 for D (5 bases). The CDR3 loop spans 16 amino acids. Trimming shortened V by 3 bases and J by 0 bases, and 15 bases separated the two germline ends. Germline values: CDR1 SEHNR, CDR2 FQNEAQ (reference sequence). CDR3 sequence (DNA): TGTGCCAGCAGCTTCTCAAGGACGGGGAGCTCCTACGAGCAGTACTTC. Its protein is CASSFSRTGSSYEQYF.

The chain carries TRBV4-1 and TRBJ2-3, with D perhaps matching TRBD1 or TRBD2 (5 bases each). Germline V gene sequence: CDR1 MGHRA, CDR2 YSYEKL. There are 13 residues in the CDR3. The ends were cut back, 4 bases at V and 10 bases at J, with 15 bases in the middle. The CDR3 DNA follows: TGCGCCAGCAGCCCAATCCCGGGACCGCCGCAGTATTTT. The encoded protein is CASSPIPGPPQYF.

This sequence joins TRBV5-6 and TRBJ2-3, with D uncertain. The germline gives CDR1 SGHDT, CDR2 YYEEEE. Trimming cost V 1 base and J 4 bases, with 7 bases left between them. CDR3 size: 13 residues. The CDR3 sequence is CASSLNRADTQYF. The CDR3 coding sequence is TGTGCCAGCAGCTTGAATCGGGCAGATACGCAGTATTTT.

The chain links TRBV28 to TRBJ1-2; no firm D call. The CDR3 totals 12 residues. Germline V CDR1 and CDR2: MDHEN, SYDVKM. Trimming shortened V by 3 bases and J by 5 bases, and 7 bases separated the two germline ends. CDR3 DNA sequence: TGTGCCAGCAGTTTTTCTGTTTATGGCTACACCTTC. It encodes CASSFSVYGYTF.

J is TRBJ1-1 and V is TRBV7-9; D is possibly TRBD1 (6 bases). V lost 3 bases and J 1 base, leaving 15 bases between the germline ends. The CDR3 totals 16 residues. From germline, CDR1 is SEHNR and CDR2 FQNEAQ (reference sequence). CDR3 region: CASSLGLGTPNTEAFF. DNA of the CDR3: TGTGCCAGCAGCTTGGGGCTCGGGACACCGAACACTGAAGCTTTCTTT.

This sequence joins TRBV29-1 and TRBJ1-1, with a possible D match to TRBD1 (6 bases). V was trimmed by 7 bases and J by 5 bases, leaving 20 bases between them. The CDR3 extends over 14 amino acids. Germline loops: CDR1 SQVTM, CDR2 ANQGSEA. The CDR3 region has the DNA TGCAGCGCCCGCCTTGGGGGCAGATGGACTGAAGCTTTCTTT. As protein: CSARLGGRWTEAFF.

The genes are TRBV5-4 and TRBJ2-3; D call uncertain. V was shortened by 2 bases and J by 2 bases, with 12 bases between the two germline ends. CDR1 SGHNT and CDR2 YYREEE come from the germline V gene (reference sequence). This CDR3 spans 15 amino acids. CDR3 in amino acids: CASSFVSADTDTQYF. CDR3 DNA: TGTGCCAGCAGCTTCGTTTCGGCAGACACAGATACGCAGTATTTT.

This chain links TRBV4-3 with TRBJ1-1; D is unclear. V lost 3 bases and J 4 bases, leaving 18 bases between the germline ends. This CDR3 has 16 residues. Germline CDR1 and CDR2: LGHNA and YSLEER. This CDR3 reads CASSQAWAGGGTEAFF. CDR3 nucleotides: TGCGCCAGCAGCCAGGCCTGGGCGGGAGGAGGCACTGAAGCTTTCTTT.

V and J are TRBV10-3 and TRBJ1-2, with no clear D. This CDR3 has 13 amino acids. The V and J ends lost 3 bases and 3 bases respectively, with 8 bases between them. Germline V gives CDR1 ENHRY, CDR2 SYGVKD. In DNA form, the CDR3 reads TGTGCCATCAGTGACCCGAGGTACTATGGCTACACCTTC. Residues: CAISDPRYYGYTF.

The rearrangement links TRBV7-6 to TRBJ1-3; the D gene is possibly TRBD1 (5 bases). V lost 5 bases and J lost 0, with 14 bases in between. CDR1 is SGHVS and CDR2 is FNYEAQ in the germline V gene. The CDR3 contains 16 residues. CDR3 nucleotide sequence: TGTGCCAGCAGCCCGGGGGTCCCAAGCTCTGGAAACACCATATATTTT. Amino acid sequence: CASSPGVPSSGNTIYF.

The rearrangement joins TRBV7-2 to TRBJ1-4, with D possibly matching TRBD1 (6 bases). This CDR3 is built from 12 residues. Germline CDR1 SGHTA, CDR2 FQGNSA. Trimming pared 6 bases from V and 7 bases from J, leaving 9 bases between. This CDR3 is CASRDSGEKLFF. The CDR3 nucleotides read TGTGCCAGCAGGGACAGTGGTGAAAAACTGTTTTTT.

This chain links TRBV27 with TRBJ2-1, with D perhaps matching TRBD1 (6 bases). Germline V gives CDR1 MNHEY, CDR2 SMNVEV (reference sequence). The CDR3 covers 11 residues. The germline V and J ends were trimmed by 6 bases and 10 bases, with 10 bases remaining between them. DNA for the CDR3: TGTGCCAGCAGCCTGGACAGAGAGCAGTTCTTC. This encodes CASSLDREQFF.

V gene TRBV7-2 combines with J gene TRBJ1-3; 8 nucleotides agree with TRBD1. V lost 5 bases, J lost 2 bases, and 5 bases stayed unmatched. Germline CDR1 and CDR2: SGHTA and FQGNSA. This CDR3 region has 15 residues. CDR3 in amino acids: CASSPGQGAGNTIYF. DNA of the CDR3: TGTGCCAGCAGCCCCGGACAGGGTGCTGGAAACACCATATATTTT. The full variable domain, in which reference TRBV7-2 and TRBJ1-3 provide the parts outside the CDR3, is GAGVSQSPSNKVTEKGKDVELRCDPISGHTALYWYRQSLGQGLEFLIYFQGNSAPDKSGLPSDRFSAERTGGSVSTLTIQRTQQEDSAVYLCASSPGQGAGNTIYFGEGSWLTVV.

The chain is built from TRBV4-2 and TRBJ2-1; D perhaps matches TRBD1 (5 bases). V was trimmed by 4 bases and J by 8 bases, leaving 12 bases between them. CDR3 length: 13 residues. Germline V gene sequence: CDR1 LGHNA, CDR2 YNFKEQ. The CDR3 DNA reads TGTGCCAGCAGCCCATGGAGCAGGGATGAGCAGTTCTTC. The encoded protein is CASSPWSRDEQFF.

This clone was seen a handful of times. The gene calls are TRBV7-9 and TRBJ1-5; the match to TRBD1 covers 8 bases. V lost 4 bases to trimming and J lost 5 bases; unmatched junction nucleotides: 7. Germline V gene data show CDR1 as SEHNR and CDR2 as FQNEAQ (reference sequence). CDR3 size: 15 residues. The CDR3 spells CASSSQQGDHQPQHF. CDR3 sequence (DNA): TGTGCCAGCAGCTCCCAACAGGGGGACCATCAGCCCCAGCATTTT. Complete variable domain (other parts from reference TRBV7-9 and TRBJ1-5): DTGVSQNPRHKITKRGQNVTFRCDPISEHNRLYWYRQTLGQGPEFLTYFQNEAQLEKSRLLSDRFSAERPKGSFSTLEIQRTEQGDSAMYLCASSSQQGDHQPQHFGDGTRLSIL.